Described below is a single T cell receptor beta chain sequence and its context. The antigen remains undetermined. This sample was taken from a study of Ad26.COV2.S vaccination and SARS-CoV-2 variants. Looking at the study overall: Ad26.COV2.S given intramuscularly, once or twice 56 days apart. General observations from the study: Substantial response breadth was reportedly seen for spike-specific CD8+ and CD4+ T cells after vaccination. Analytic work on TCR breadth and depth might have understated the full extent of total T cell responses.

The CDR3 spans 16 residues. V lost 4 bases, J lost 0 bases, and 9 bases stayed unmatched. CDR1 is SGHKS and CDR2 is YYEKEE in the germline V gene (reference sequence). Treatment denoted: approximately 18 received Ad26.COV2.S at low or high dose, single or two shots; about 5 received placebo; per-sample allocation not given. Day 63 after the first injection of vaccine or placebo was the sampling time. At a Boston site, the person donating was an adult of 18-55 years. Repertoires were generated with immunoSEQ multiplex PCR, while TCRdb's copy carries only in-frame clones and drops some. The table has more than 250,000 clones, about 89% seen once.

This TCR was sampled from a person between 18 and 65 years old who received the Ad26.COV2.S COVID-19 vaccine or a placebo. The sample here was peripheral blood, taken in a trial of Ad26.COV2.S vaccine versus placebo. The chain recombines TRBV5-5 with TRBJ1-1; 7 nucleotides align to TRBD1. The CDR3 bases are TGTGCCAGCAGCGCGCGGACAGGACTCATGAACACTGAAGCTTTCTTT. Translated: CASSARTGLMNTEAFF.